This T cell receptor (beta chain) was documented in a study of beta chain features in type 1 diabetes. Points from the study as a whole: Researchers report that Type 1 diabetes patients had moderately but significantly shorter TCRB CDR3s across all four CD4+ subsets. Using cDNA template may skew counts toward highly expressing activated cells. Researchers could not determine here whether HLA type influences TCRB rearrangement. Reduced insertions and increased deletions marked VDJ junctions in type 1 diabetes patients.

This clone was picked up a small number of times. Its target is not known. CD4+ cells of the naive, central memory, regulatory and stem cell-like memory types were sorted via CD45RO/CCR7/CD25/CD127/CD95/CD27. Reverse transcribing all isolated RNA meant expressed TCRB transcripts were sequenced. Method: immunoSEQ multiplex PCR; TCRdb's copy keeps in-frame clones and lacks some. This table holds around 180,000 clones, 6.5% to 9.5% found once. The germline CDR1 and CDR2 sequences are MGHRA and YSYEKL. The trim removed 2 bases at V and 2 bases at J, leaving 5 bases unmatched. CDR3 size: 16 residues. The V and J genes are TRBV4-1 and TRBJ2-5; 10 bases match TRBD2. The source material was central memory CD4+ T cells from blood. The source of this sequence is a woman aged 40 to 50 with type 1 diabetes. CDR3 loop: CASSQPGLAFQETQYF. CDR3 nucleotides: TGCGCCAGCAGCCAACCGGGACTAGCGTTTCAAGAGACCCAGTACTTC.